The rows below give T cell receptor beta chains drawn from one sample of a study of response to subunit inactivated influenza vaccine. TCRdb reprocessed the RT-PCR reads with MiXCR, giving one entry per CDR3 protein. The table lists over 400,000 distinct CDR3 sequences, approximately 13% of them singletons. Material: PBMCs from blood, obtained about 6 weeks after vaccination. Receptors originate from a man aged 50-60 years who received an inactivated influenza vaccine. Each CDR3 is given with its conserved first and last residue. A D gene is named only where the DNA matches it firmly. Clone size is not always given. Where it is, it says once, few, many or a class for expanded clones.

J	D	size	V	DNA	CDR3
TRBJ2-1	-	-	TRBV5-1	TGCGCCAGCAGCTTGGACCCGCTAGGGTCCTACAATGAGCAGTTCTTC	CASSLDPLGSYNEQFF
TRBJ2-7	-	few	TRBV20-1	TGCAGTGCTAGGTTTCGGGGGCGAGACGAGCAGTACTTC	CSARFRGRDEQYF
TRBJ2-7	-	-	TRBV5-1	TGCGCCAGCAGCTTGCAAGCGACAGAATCCTACGAGCAGTACTTC	CASSLQATESYEQYF
TRBJ2-7	-	-	TRBV20-1	TGCAGTGCTAGAGATCGAATAGGGTGGTACGAGCAGTACTTC	CSARDRIGWYEQYF
TRBJ1-1	-	many	TRBV6-5	TGTGCCAGCAGTTACAGGGGAGGTTCGACCAAAGCTTTCTTT	CASSYRGGSTKAFF
TRBJ1-1	TRBD1	few	TRBV10-3	TGTGCCATCGGACAGGGGGCGAGCACTGAAGCTTTCTTT	CAIGQGASTEAFF
TRBJ2-7	TRBD1	few	TRBV19	TGTGCCAGTAGCTACGACCGGGACAGGGGTCACTACGAGCAGTACTTC	CASSYDRDRGHYEQYF
TRBJ2-2	-	few	TRBV10-3	TGTGCCATCAGTGACGGACCGGGGGCTAACACCGGGGAGCTGTTTTTT	CAISDGPGANTGELFF
TRBJ2-7	TRBD2	-	TRBV4-3	TGCGCCAGCAGCCAAATGACGACTAGCGGGAGAAACCGTCTCTACGAGCAGTACTTC	CASSQMTTSGRNRLYEQYF
TRBJ2-7	-	-	TRBV20-1	TGCAGTGCTAGAGGGGGGACCTCCTACGAGCAGTACTTC	CSARGGTSYEQYF
TRBJ2-5	-	few	TRBV4-3	TGCGCCAGCAGCCAAGATAACGGGGTGGAAGAGACCCAGTACTTC	CASSQDNGVEETQYF
TRBJ2-7	TRBD1	many	TRBV9	TGTGCCAGCAGCGTAGGACAGGGACCCTCCTACGAGCAGTACTTC	CASSVGQGPSYEQYF
TRBJ2-2	-	many	TRBV10-3	TGTGCCACGATAAGGGAGTTATTGAACACCGGGGAGCTGTTTTTT	CATIRELLNTGELFF
TRBJ2-1	TRBD2	many	TRBV12-3/TRBV12-4	TGTGCCAGCAGAGGACTAGCGGCAGACTCCTACAATGAGCAGTTCTTC	CASRGLAADSYNEQFF
TRBJ1-3	-	few	TRBV5-1	TGCGCCAGCAGCTTAGACCCTCCTGAGGGAAACACCATATATTTT	CASSLDPPEGNTIYF
TRBJ2-1	TRBD2	few	TRBV10-3	TGTGCCATCAGTGTTGGCGGGGGTCTATCTAGCTACAATGAGCAGTTCTTC	CAISVGGGLSSYNEQFF
TRBJ1-1	-	many	TRBV6-2/TRBV6-3	TGTGCCAGTATAGGTATGAACACTGAAGCTTTCTTT	CASIGMNTEAFF
TRBJ2-7	-	-	TRBV7-2	TGTGCCAGCAGCATCCGCTACGAGCAGTACTTC	CASSIRYEQYF
TRBJ1-4	-	-	TRBV24-1	TGTGCCACCAGTGATGGCGGAGGAACTAATGAAAAACTGTTTTTT	CATSDGGGTNEKLFF
TRBJ2-6	TRBD1	few	TRBV12-3/TRBV12-4	TGTGCCAGCACCCGGGACAGTACTTACTCTGGGGCCAACGTCCTGACTTTC	CASTRDSTYSGANVLTF
TRBJ2-2	-	many	TRBV5-1	TGCGCCAGCAGCTCTAGGACAACTAACACCGGGGAGCTGTTTTTT	CASSSRTTNTGELFF
TRBJ2-7	-	-	TRBV7-2	TGTGCCAGCAGCGGTCCGGGGGCCGGTCGGTACGAGCAGTACTTC	CASSGPGAGRYEQYF
TRBJ2-7	TRBD2	-	TRBV3-1	TGTGCCAGCAGCCCCGAGCGGGGAGGGATTGTCCACGAGCAGTACTTC	CASSPERGGIVHEQYF
TRBJ1-3	-	-	TRBV7-2	TGTGCCAGCAGCTTAGAGTTCGGAAACACCATATATTTT	CASSLEFGNTIYF
TRBJ2-3	TRBD1	-	TRBV7-9	TGTGCCAGCAGCGCCGCAGGGGGCCACATAGATACGCAGTATTTT	CASSAAGGHIDTQYF
TRBJ1-3	-	few	TRBV6-1	TGTGCCAGCACCGGCGGAAGCTCTGGAAACACCATATATTTT	CASTGGSSGNTIYF
TRBJ2-1	TRBD2	-	TRBV10-3	TGTGCCATCAGTCCAAGCGGGGGGGCCAATGAGCAGTTCTTC	CAISPSGGANEQFF
TRBJ1-3	-	-	TRBV7-8	TGTGCCAGCAGCTTAGAGGTGCAGCTTGAAAGCTCTGGAAACACCATATATTTT	CASSLEVQLESSGNTIYF
TRBJ1-6	-	-	TRBV7-2	TGTGCCAGCAGCTTAACGTCCGGGAATTCACCCCTCCACTTT	CASSLTSGNSPLHF
TRBJ2-1	-	few	TRBV9	TGTGCCAGCAGCGTAGTGGCAGACTACAATGAGCAGTTCTTC	CASSVVADYNEQFF
TRBJ2-1	TRBD2	few	TRBV4-2	TGTGCCAGCAGCCAAGGGGCTAGCGGGAGTTACAATGAGCAGTTCTTC	CASSQGASGSYNEQFF
TRBJ2-5	-	many	TRBV29-1	TGCAGCGTTGAGGGCGTGCTTAAAGAGACCCAGTACTTC	CSVEGVLKETQYF
TRBJ2-1	TRBD1	many	TRBV5-1	TGCGCCAGCAGCGTGGACAGGGGGGCTGAGCAGTTCTTC	CASSVDRGAEQFF
TRBJ2-7	-	few	TRBV20-1	TGCAGTGCTACGGGGAACTACGAGCAGTACTTC	CSATGNYEQYF
TRBJ1-1	-	few	TRBV20-1	TGCAGTGCTAGAGAATACACTGAAGCTTTCTTT	CSAREYTEAFF
TRBJ2-7	-	few	TRBV20-1	TGCAGTGCTTTGGTGGCAGGGTTTGACGAGCAGTACTTC	CSALVAGFDEQYF
TRBJ2-7	-	few	TRBV4-1	TGCGCCAGCAGCCAAGAAGTTACAGCTGCCTACGAGCAGTACTTC	CASSQEVTAAYEQYF
TRBJ2-1	TRBD2	few	TRBV2	TGTGCCAGCAGCCCTATGGGGGGGGTGGGTGAGCAGTTCTTC	CASSPMGGVGEQFF
TRBJ2-1	TRBD1	-	TRBV4-1	TGCGCCAGCAGCCAAGGACAGGCCAGGGGGTCCTACAATGAGCAGTTCTTC	CASSQGQARGSYNEQFF
TRBJ2-3	TRBD2	-	TRBV20-1	TGCAGTGCTTCCCGGACTAGCGGGAGGGGGGGCACAGATACGCAGTATTTT	CSASRTSGRGGTDTQYF
TRBJ2-5	TRBD1	-	TRBV12-3/TRBV12-4	TGTGCCAGCAGTTTCCCTGCAGGGGGCGGGGAGACCCAGTACTTC	CASSFPAGGGETQYF
TRBJ2-7	-	few	TRBV7-9	TGTGCCAGCAGCTTAGGGGTCGAAAAAACCTACGAGCAGTACTTC	CASSLGVEKTYEQYF
TRBJ1-1	-	few	TRBV12-3/TRBV12-4	TGTGCCAGCAGACCTGAGCGGGGAGTGAACACTGAAGCTTTCTTT	CASRPERGVNTEAFF
TRBJ2-1	TRBD2	-	TRBV3-1	TGTGCCAGCAGCCAAGTAGCGGGAGCTAATGAGCAGTTCTTC	CASSQVAGANEQFF
TRBJ2-5	-	many	TRBV15	TGTGCCACCAGCAGAGATCGGCCCACTAGGGGAGAGACCCAGTACTTC	CATSRDRPTRGETQYF
TRBJ1-6	-	few	TRBV12-3/TRBV12-4	TGTGCCAGCAGCCGCCCCGAAGGAGGTTCACCCCTCCACTTT	CASSRPEGGSPLHF
TRBJ2-7	TRBD1	few	TRBV28	TGTGCCAGCCGGGACAGGGGGAACGAGCAGTACTTC	CASRDRGNEQYF
TRBJ2-1	TRBD2	-	TRBV11-2	TGTGCCAGCAGCTTATCTAGCGGGGGTTACTCCTACAATGAGCAGTTCTTC	CASSLSSGGYSYNEQFF
TRBJ2-1	TRBD2	-	TRBV27	TGTGCCAGCAGTTCTATGTGGTCCCAAGGACTAGCGGGGGGCCTCTACTCGAATGAGCAGTTCTTC	CASSSMWSQGLAGGLYSNEQFF
TRBJ1-3	TRBD1	-	TRBV7-2	TGTGCCAGCAGCTGGGTCCCGGGACAGGGCCACACCATATATTTT	CASSWVPGQGHTIYF
TRBJ1-5	-	-	TRBV12-3/TRBV12-4	TGTGCCAGCAGTTTATACGGGGTCAAGCCCCAGCATTTT	CASSLYGVKPQHF
TRBJ2-1	-	many	TRBV7-9	TGTGCCAGCAGCTTACGTGCGATTGAGCAGTTCTTC	CASSLRAIEQFF
TRBJ2-5	-	-	TRBV3-1	TGTGCCAGCTCAAAGGACCAAGAGACCCAGTACTTC	CASSKDQETQYF
TRBJ1-1	-	few	TRBV3-1	TGTGCCAGCAGCCAAGATATAACAGACTTGAACACTGAAGCTTTCTTT	CASSQDITDLNTEAFF
TRBJ2-7	-	few	TRBV20-1	TGCAGTGCCGAATCCAGGGCTTCCTACGAGCAGTACTTC	CSAESRASYEQYF
TRBJ2-7	-	-	TRBV10-3	TGTGCCATCAGTGAGACAGAGAATGAGCAGTACTTC	CAISETENEQYF
TRBJ2-1	-	-	TRBV24-1	TGTGCCACCAGTGATTCACAGGCGAACTCCTACAATGAGCAGTTCTTC	CATSDSQANSYNEQFF